The entry that follows covers one T cell receptor (beta chain) sequence. Participants spanned ages about 18 to 90 years and resided in roughly 26 US areas. How the authors handled the data: Nucleated cell number was recorded as an estimate derived from reference gene primer amplification. Sequencing was performed with immunoSEQ multiplex PCR; in TCRdb, only in-frame clones are kept and a portion is missing. The D gene and trimming were derived from the DNA, and the V and J assignments and clone size from that table. The sample gives approximately 380,000 clones, 88% of which show up once; around 1.2% is in the top ten. Per germline, CDR1 MNHEY and CDR2 SMNVEV (reference sequence). The CDR3 runs 16 residues. Deletions cut 1 base from V and 5 bases from J, with 14 bases between. These data are taken from a study of blood T cell repertoires in COVID-19.

The V and J genes are TRBV27 and TRBJ2-2; tentative D call: TRBD2 (5 bases). The sequenced sample was PBMCs or T cells enriched from blood (not recorded which). This sequence originates from a woman in her late teens or twenties who had recovered from COVID-19. The CDR3 nucleotides are TGTGCCAGCAGTTTATTTAACGGGGTTCGTACCGGGGAGCTGTTTTTT. Amino acids: CASSLFNGVRTGELFF.